The 13 T cell receptor beta chains listed next were all sequenced from one sample in a study of OX40 agonist ivuxolimab in advanced cancers. Sequencing used immunoSEQ multiplex PCR; TCRdb keeps in-frame clones, though not all of them. The table shows under 80,000 clones, with approximately 87% occurring only once. Sequenced here: CD4+ or CD8+ T cells sorted from blood, sampled in a trial of the OX40 agonist ivuxolimab. These receptor sequences come from an adult with an advanced solid tumor such as melanoma, head and neck, liver or kidney cancer.

This clone was seen a single time. This sequence joins TRBV11-2 and TRBJ2-7; 10 bases line up with TRBD1. V shed 6 bases and J 4 bases; nucleotides not matched to a gene: 9. CDR1 SGHAT and CDR2 FQNNGV come from the germline V gene. This CDR3 spans 15 amino acids. CDR3 sequence (DNA): TGTGCCAGCAGGGACCGGGACAGGGGAAAATACGAGCAGTACTTC. Amino acid sequence: CASRDRDRGKYEQYF.

The rearrangement joins TRBV4-2 to TRBJ2-1; TRBD2 matches 9 bases. This CDR3 comprises 16 residues. CDR1 and CDR2 (germline): LGHNA, YNFKEQ. V dropped 1 base and J dropped 4; count of bases not matched to a gene: 5. The CDR3 loop is CASSQGLAGEYNEQFF. The DNA of the CDR3 is TGTGCCAGCAGCCAAGGCTTAGCGGGAGAATACAATGAGCAGTTCTTC.

J is TRBJ2-1 and V is TRBV9; no firm D call. Germline loops: CDR1 SGDLS, CDR2 YYNGEE. V lost 4 bases, J lost 5 bases, and 10 bases lay in between. This CDR3 is 13 amino acids long. CDR3 sequence reads: CASSPQPHNEQFF. As DNA, the CDR3 is TGTGCCAGCAGCCCCCAGCCGCACAATGAGCAGTTCTTC.

The chain carries TRBV15 and TRBJ2-5, with 8 bases aligning to TRBD2. Germline assignment: CDR1 LNHNV and CDR2 YYDKDF (reference sequence). The CDR3 totals 14 residues. Trimming removed 4 bases from V and 3 bases from J; junction bases left unmatched: 4. CDR3 nucleotide sequence: TGTGCCACCAGCATAACTAGCGGAAAAGAGACCCAGTACTTC. Encoded protein: CATSITSGKETQYF.

This chain uses TRBV28 with TRBJ1-4; no clear D gene. V gave up 8 bases and J gave up 7 bases, with 11 bases separating them. Per germline, CDR1 MDHEN and CDR2 SYDVKM. The CDR3 is made up of 12 amino acids. The CDR3, as DNA: TGTGCCAGCGGAGGGTATGTTGAAAAACTGTTTTTT. Protein sequence: CASGGYVEKLFF.

This chain joins TRBV19 and TRBJ2-2; 8 nucleotides align to TRBD2. Trimming at V came to 7 bases and at J to 6 bases, leaving 16 bases not matched to a gene. Germline V gene sequence: CDR1 LNHDA, CDR2 SQIVND (reference sequence). The CDR3 runs to 17 residues. CDR3 sequence reads: CASKVPSGSLGAGELFF. CDR3 nucleotides: TGTGCCAGTAAGGTTCCCAGCGGGAGTTTGGGGGCCGGGGAGCTGTTTTTT.

The V gene is TRBV28, the J gene TRBJ2-7; 10 positions agree with TRBD2. The CDR3 covers 16 residues. Germline V gene sequence: CDR1 MDHEN, CDR2 SYDVKM. The V gene end was trimmed by 7 bases and the J gene end by 3 bases; junction bases not matched to a gene: 12. CDR3 loop: CASIPIGLAGVYEQYF. Written as DNA, the CDR3 is TGTGCCAGCATCCCTATCGGTCTAGCGGGAGTCTACGAGCAGTACTTC.

The chain carries TRBV5-4 and TRBJ2-1; tentative D call: TRBD2 (5 bases). Per the germline V gene, CDR1 is SGHNT and CDR2 is YYREEE (reference sequence). CDR3 length equals 12 residues. V dropped 4 bases and J dropped 9 bases, with 11 bases sitting between them. As DNA, the CDR3 is TGTGCCAGCAGCGTTAGTCGGGGTGAGCAGTTCTTC. Translated: CASSVSRGEQFF. Based on the CDR3 plus reference TRBV5-4 and TRBJ2-1, the full variable domain is ETGVTQSPTHLIKTRGQQVTLRCSSQSGHNTVSWYQQALGQGPQFIFQYYREEENGRGNFPPRFSGLQFPNYSSELNVNALELDDSALYLCASSVSRGEQFFGPGTRLTVL.

A single count supports this clone. The chain carries TRBV19 and TRBJ2-3; TRBD1 is a possible D gene (5 bases). V was trimmed by 4 bases and J by 2 bases, leaving 13 bases between them. Germline assignment: CDR1 LNHDA and CDR2 SQIVND (reference sequence). The CDR3 has 15 residues. CDR3 bases: TGTGCCAGTAGTAAGGGGCAAGGGTTCACAGATACGCAGTATTTT. Residues: CASSKGQGFTDTQYF.

This chain links TRBV27 with TRBJ1-4, with D hard to call. Germline V gene sequence: CDR1 MNHEY, CDR2 SMNVEV (reference sequence). The CDR3 sequence is 15 residues long. Trimming cost V 4 bases and J 5 bases, with 14 bases left between them. Here the CDR3 reads CASSSPSAGNEKLFF. The CDR3 region has the DNA TGTGCCAGCAGTTCCCCCTCGGCGGGGAATGAAAAACTGTTTTTT.

V gene TRBV7-2 combines with J gene TRBJ2-1, with D possibly being TRBD1 (6 bases). V gave up 5 bases and J gave up 6 bases, with 11 bases separating them. Germline V gives CDR1 SGHTA, CDR2 FQGNSA. CDR3 size: 13 residues. The CDR3 loop is CASSPGRGNEQFF. CDR3 sequence (DNA): TGTGCCAGCAGCCCGGGCAGGGGCAATGAGCAGTTCTTC.

The chain has TRBV7-3 and TRBJ1-6; D is possibly TRBD1 (6 bases). CDR3 length: 13 residues. The V gene's germline CDR1 is SGHTA and CDR2 FQGTGA. The V and J ends lost 5 bases and 8 bases respectively, with 10 bases between them. CDR3 sequence (DNA): TGTGCCAGCAGCGTCCGACAGGATTCACCCCTCCACTTT. It yields the protein CASSVRQDSPLHF. Using reference TRBV7-3 and TRBJ1-6 for the parts outside the CDR3, the full variable domain is GAGVSQTPSNKVTEKGKYVELRCDPISGHTALYWYRQSLGQGPEFLIYFQGTGAADDSGLPNDRFFAVRPEGSVSTLKIQRTERGDSAVYLCASSVRQDSPLHFGNGTRLTVT.

For the CDR3, the DNA is TGTGCCAGCAGCCTTACGACAGAAGAGACCCAGTACTTC. This codes for CASSLTTEETQYF. The chain carries TRBV5-4 and TRBJ2-5; a possible D gene is TRBD1 (5 bases). There are 13 residues in the CDR3. CDR1 and CDR2 from the germline V gene are SGHNT and YYREEE (reference sequence). Trimming stripped 4 bases from V and 3 bases from J, with 10 bases between.